This TCR beta chain was captured by sequencing in a study of beta chain features in type 1 diabetes. Notes on the study in general: VDJ junctions in type 1 diabetes patients carried more deletions and fewer insertions.

Of the isolated RNA, all was reverse transcribed, and so the sequenced material was expressed TCRB transcripts. The repertoire was sequenced with immunoSEQ multiplex PCR; TCRdb's copy has only in-frame clones and lacks some. The table has about 40,000 clones, approximately 60% seen once. With V trimmed by 1 base and J by 6 bases, 10 bases remained unmatched. The CDR3 is made up of 16 amino acids. Germline CDR1 reads SGHRS; CDR2 reads YFSETQ. Remarks on this clone: Antigen: not known.

The chain carries TRBV5-1 and TRBJ2-5; the match to TRBD2 covers 9 bases. The sequencing input was Tregs from blood. This sequence originates from a woman in her thirties in good health. CDR3: CASSLLLAGEIQTQYF. The CDR3 region has the DNA TGCGCCAGCAGCTTGTTGTTAGCGGGAGAGATACAGACCCAGTACTTC.